What follows describes a single T cell receptor (beta chain). What it recognizes is unknown. This sample is drawn from a study of long-term antiretroviral therapy in people with HIV. Study background: By about a decade, the earliest samples predate the 2015 immediate-ART recommendation. Study conclusions and caveats: ART-treated samples gained diversity yet remained below transplant donor controls. Someone took the blood between the mid-2000s and the late 2010s, maybe while older ART regimens were in use.

The length of the CDR3 is 15 residues. The V segment lost 7 bases and the J segment 7 bases; nucleotides outside the gene matches: 9. Germline assignment: CDR1 MDHEN and CDR2 SYDVKM. Version v3.0 of the immunoSEQ assay ran at survey level. Method: immunoSEQ multiplex PCR; TCRdb's copy keeps in-frame clones and lacks some. The data hold 40,000 to 50,000 clones, with approximately 94% observed a single time. The receptor's source is a young man with HIV. The genes are TRBV28 and TRBJ1-6; 8 positions agree with TRBD1. This specimen was unsorted PBMCs, taken about 9.1 years after starting antiretroviral therapy. CDR3 loop: CASITVGQGNSPLHF. In DNA, the CDR3 is TGTGCCAGCATTACAGTCGGACAGGGAAATTCACCCCTCCACTTT.